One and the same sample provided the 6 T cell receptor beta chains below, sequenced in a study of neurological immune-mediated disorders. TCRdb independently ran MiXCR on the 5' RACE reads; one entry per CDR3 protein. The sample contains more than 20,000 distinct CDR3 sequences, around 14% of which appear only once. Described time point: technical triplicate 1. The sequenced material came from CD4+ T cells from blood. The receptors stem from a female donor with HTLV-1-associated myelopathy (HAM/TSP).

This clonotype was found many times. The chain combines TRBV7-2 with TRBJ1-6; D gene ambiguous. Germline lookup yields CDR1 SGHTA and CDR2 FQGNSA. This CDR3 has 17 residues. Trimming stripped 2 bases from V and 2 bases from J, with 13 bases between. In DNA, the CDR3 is TGTGCCAGCAGCTTAAAGGGCCAGAGGACCTATAATTCACCCCTCCACTTT. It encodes CASSLKGQRTYNSPLHF.

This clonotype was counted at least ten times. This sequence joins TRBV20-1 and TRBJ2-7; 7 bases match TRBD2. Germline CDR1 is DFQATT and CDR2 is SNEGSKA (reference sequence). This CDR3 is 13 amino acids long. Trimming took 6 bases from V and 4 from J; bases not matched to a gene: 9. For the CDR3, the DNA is TGCAGTGCACCGCGGGAGACCGGATACGAGCAGTACTTC. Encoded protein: CSAPRETGYEQYF.

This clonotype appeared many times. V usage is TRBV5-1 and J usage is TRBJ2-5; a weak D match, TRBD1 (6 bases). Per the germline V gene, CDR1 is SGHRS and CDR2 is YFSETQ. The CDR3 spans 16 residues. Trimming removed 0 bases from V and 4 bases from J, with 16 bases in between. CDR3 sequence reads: CASSLDPRGEGETQYF. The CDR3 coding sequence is TGCGCCAGCAGCTTGGATCCCAGGGGTGAGGGAGAGACCCAGTACTTC.

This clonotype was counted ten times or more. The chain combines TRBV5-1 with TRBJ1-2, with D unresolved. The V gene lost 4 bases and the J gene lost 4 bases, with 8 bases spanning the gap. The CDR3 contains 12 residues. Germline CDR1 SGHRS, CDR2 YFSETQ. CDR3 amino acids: CASSKDGYGYTF. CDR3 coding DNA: TGCGCCAGCAGCAAGGACGGCTATGGCTACACCTTC.

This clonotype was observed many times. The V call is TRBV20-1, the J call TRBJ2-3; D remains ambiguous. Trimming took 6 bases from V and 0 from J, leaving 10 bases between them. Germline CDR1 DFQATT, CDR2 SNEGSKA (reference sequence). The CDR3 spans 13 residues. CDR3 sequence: CSANRQSTDTQYF. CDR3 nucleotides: TGCAGTGCCAATCGACAAAGCACAGATACGCAGTATTTT.

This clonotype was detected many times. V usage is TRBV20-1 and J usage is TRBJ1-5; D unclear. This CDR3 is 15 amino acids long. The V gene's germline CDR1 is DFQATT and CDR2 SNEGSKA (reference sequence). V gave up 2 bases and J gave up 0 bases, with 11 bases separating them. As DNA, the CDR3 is TGCAGTGCTAGATGCGTACCCTATAGCAATCAGCCCCAGCATTTT. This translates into CSARCVPYSNQPQHF.